These 11 T cell receptor beta chains originate from one sample sequenced in a study of tissue T cells after allogeneic stem cell transplantation. Data came from immunoSEQ multiplex PCR; TCRdb stores just in-frame clones and leaves some out. The sample includes 15,000 to 20,000 clones, roughly two thirds of them seen just once. The sample comprised spleen. The receptors were gathered from a female BALB/c mouse in good health. MHC haplotype of the strain: H2-d.

In the case of this clone: Mouse names are used for the genes. From the germline J gene comes the end of the CDR3, since the read stops 1 residue before it. V is TRBV13-2 and J is TRBJ1-1; 7 nucleotides agree with TRBD1. Germline trimming cut 1 base from V and 1 base from J; bases unmatched to any gene: 1. The CDR3 covers 14 residues. Germline V gene sequence: CDR1 NNHNN, CDR2 SYGAGS (reference sequence). Here the CDR3 reads CASGDPGGNTEVFF. The DNA read from the CDR3 is TGTGCCAGCGGTGATCCAGGGGGAAACACAGAAGTCTTC.

Details on this clone: The gene names here belong to mouse. The read is 1 residue too short to cover the CDR3 end, so that end is filled in from the germline J gene. The chain is built from TRBV20 and TRBJ2-1; D may correspond to TRBD1 or TRBD2 (5 bases each). The length of the CDR3 is 15 residues. V lost 1 base to trimming and J lost 3 bases, with 13 bases between them. Germline V CDR1 and CDR2: GFQATS, STVNSAI. CDR3: CGARAPKGTYAEQFF. Partial CDR3 DNA: TGTGGTGCTAGGGCCCCCAAGGGGACCTATGCTGAGCAGTTC.

About this clone itself: Gene names follow the mouse nomenclature. The sequence runs out 1 residue before the end of the CDR3; the remainder is reconstructed from the germline J gene. The chain uses TRBV13-3 and TRBJ1-5, with a weak D call TRBD1 (6 bases). CDR3 length: 14 residues. The V end was cut by 6 bases, the J end by 0 bases, with 10 bases between. Germline assignment: CDR1 NNHDY and CDR2 SYVADS. CDR3 DNA (partial): TGTGCCAGCACCGGGACAAATAACAACCAGGCTCCGCTT. It is translated as CASTGTNNNQAPL. The entire CDR3 is CASTGTNNNQAPLF.

A word on this clone: Mouse names are used for the genes. The read gets to within 1 residue of the CDR3 end, and the germline J gene fills in the rest. The chain recombines TRBV19 with TRBJ1-1; 9 bases are a match to TRBD1. This CDR3 has 14 residues. Germline V CDR1 and CDR2: FNHDT, SITEND (reference sequence). V was clipped by 5 bases and J by 4 bases; unmatched bases: 6. CDR3 amino acids: CASRTQGAGTEVFF. CDR3 DNA, as far as it was read: TGTGCCAGCAGGACACAGGGGGCGGGCACAGAAGTCTTC.

Regarding this clone: The genes and germline here are from mouse. The missing CDR3 end, 1 residue past where the read stops, is filled in from the germline J gene. This chain joins TRBV13-2 and TRBJ1-4; 9 bases align to TRBD1. V was pared by 2 bases and J by 10 bases, with 0 bases of the junction left unmatched. Germline-derived CDR1 and CDR2 are NNHNN and SYGAGS (reference sequence). This CDR3 is built from 12 residues. The DNA read from the CDR3 is TGTGCCAGCGGTGAGGACAGGGGAAGATTATTT. Encoded protein: CASGEDRGRLF. The full CDR3 reads CASGEDRGRLFF.

Of note for this clone: Genes and germline are mouse. CDR3 amino acids: CATGQGYEQYF. The DNA read from the CDR3 is TGTGCCACGGGACAGGGCTATGAACAGTAC. The chain recombines TRBV19 with TRBJ2-7; 9 bases match TRBD1. The read ends 1 residue early relative to the CDR3; the germline J gene fills the gap. After removal of 9 bases from V and 3 bases from J, the junction contained 1 base not matched to a gene. Germline lookup yields CDR1 FNHDT and CDR2 SITEND (reference sequence). The CDR3 length is 11 residues.

About this clone itself: The genes are named according to mouse. The read comes to an end 1 residue before the CDR3 does, leaving the germline J gene to fill in the end. The chain couples TRBV13-2 to TRBJ1-1, with D hard to call. Germline loops: CDR1 NNHNN, CDR2 SYGAGS (reference sequence). The CDR3 consists of 13 residues. Between the trimmed V and J ends, which lost 0 bases and 1 base, there was a span of 4 bases. CDR3 region: CASGDARNTEVFF. The CDR3 DNA, read in part, is TGTGCCAGCGGTGATGCAAGAAACACAGAAGTCTTC.

Details on this clone: Genes and germline are mouse. The read ends 1 residue early relative to the CDR3; the germline J gene fills the gap. The chain is built from TRBV16 and TRBJ2-5, with D unclear. V lost 0 bases and J lost 4, with 8 bases in between. The CDR3 is 14 residues long. Germline-derived CDR1 and CDR2 are SGHSA and FRNQAP. CDR3 sequence: CASSLDGGKDTQYF. The DNA read from the CDR3 is TGTGCAAGCAGCTTAGATGGTGGAAAAGACACCCAGTAC.

A remark on this clone: Gene names denote mouse genes. The read ends 1 residue before the CDR3 terminus; that terminus is restored from the germline J gene. This chain uses TRBV13-2 with TRBJ2-1, with 10 nucleotides matching TRBD2. Germline values: CDR1 NNHNN, CDR2 SYGAGS (reference sequence). This CDR3 has 15 amino acids. V gave up 0 bases and J gave up 7 bases; unmatched junction bases: 4. The CDR3 spells CASGDALGGRAEQFF. The covered CDR3 bases are TGTGCCAGCGGTGATGCTCTGGGGGGGCGAGCTGAGCAGTTC.

About this clone: Mouse germline and gene names are used. The read terminates 1 residue ahead of where the CDR3 ends, so the germline J gene completes it. This chain connects TRBV19 to TRBJ2-1, with TRBD2 matching over 9 bases. Trimming at V came to 1 base and at J to 0 bases, leaving 5 bases not matched to a gene. Germline V lookup: CDR1 FNHDT, CDR2 SITEND (reference sequence). CDR3 size: 17 residues. Incomplete CDR3 DNA: TGTGCCAGCAGTATAAAACTGGGGGGCCCTAACTATGCTGAGCAGTTC. This codes for CASSIKLGGPNYAEQF. The full-length CDR3 reads as CASSIKLGGPNYAEQFF.

Concerning this clone itself: Any gene name here is a mouse gene name. From the germline J gene comes the end of the CDR3, since the read stops 1 residue before it. This sequence joins TRBV13-2 and TRBJ2-7, with 10 nucleotides matching TRBD1. The CDR3 consists of 12 residues. J was trimmed by 7 bases and V by 4 bases; bases with no gene match: 2. Germline V gene data show CDR1 as NNHNN and CDR2 as SYGAGS (reference sequence). The CDR3 loop reads CASGPTGGEQYF. The CDR3 DNA, read in part, is TGTGCCAGCGGTCCGACAGGGGGCGAACAGTAC.